The entry below gives a single T cell receptor (beta chain) sequence along with its context. TCRdb reprocessed the PCR reads via MiXCR. The repertoire holds 25,000 to 30,000 clones, with around 3.9% as singletons. There are 17 residues in the CDR3. Trimming removed 4 bases from V and 0 bases from J, with 15 bases in between. The germline V gene encodes CDR1 MNHEY and CDR2 SVGAGI. The record originates from a study of metastatic and nonmetastatic thyroid tumors. Study as a whole: The authors compared repertoires across blood and tumor or nodule tissue from malignant and benign thyroid patients.

Thyroid surgery was performed in patients who had received no treatment beforehand. The chain combines TRBV6-5 with TRBJ2-2; tentative D call: TRBD1 (6 bases). The TCR originated in a male donor with papillary thyroid cancer or a benign thyroid nodule (not recorded which). Some clones in this sample may be carry-over from other donors' samples. Sequenced material: blood. For the CDR3, the DNA is TGTGCCAGCAGTTTCGAAGGGGGAGAGCCGAACACCGGGGAGCTGTTTTTT. Its translation: CASSFEGGEPNTGELFF.